This T cell receptor beta chain emerged from a study of T cell responses to AZD1222 COVID-19 vaccine. Study-wide points: Of spike-specific TCRs, nearly half reportedly target regions left unmutated in variants. Donors were largely white British and mainly female; clonal diversity was possibly underestimated.

The CDR3 runs 13 residues. Germline CDR1 and CDR2: KGHDR and SFDVKD. Trimming shortened V by 3 bases and J by 6 bases, and 11 bases separated the two germline ends. Produced via immunoSEQ multiplex PCR; TCRdb's table is partial and in-frame only. This sample has roughly 90,000 clones, with roughly nine tenths found just once. Concerning this clone itself: Its cognate antigen is unknown.

The chain links TRBV24-1 to TRBJ2-7; D might be TRBD1 or TRBD2, each matching 5 bases. The TCR comes from an adult who received the AZD1222 COVID-19 vaccine. This specimen consisted of peripheral blood, obtained 28 days after the second AZD1222 dose. CDR3 bases: TGTGCCACCAGTGATGCAGAGGGACCCGAGCAGTACTTC. This encodes CATSDAEGPEQYF.